These T cell receptor beta chains were read from a single sample in a study of T-cell reconstitution after alpha-beta-depleted transplantation in children. TCRdb re-derived calls from the PCR reads in MiXCR, one entry per CDR3 protein. The sample gives more than 200,000 distinct CDR3 sequences, around 9.7% of which show up once; about 4.8% is in the top ten. The sequencing here drew on PBMCs from the stem cell graft donor, taken from the stem cell graft. The receptors were gathered from a human donor who donated a stem cell graft to a child with SCID. The CDR3 runs from the conserved cysteine through the conserved F or W. The order of the fields is V gene, J gene, D gene, clone size, CDR3 DNA, CDR3 protein. A D gene is named only where the DNA matches it firmly. The size field is filled for only some rows; it gives once, few, many or a size class.

TRBV24-1	TRBJ1-2	TRBD1	many	TGTGCCACCAGTTTGACAGGGAACTATGGCTACACCTTC	CATSLTGNYGYTF
TRBV7-9	TRBJ2-1	NA	many	TGTGCCAGCAGCTTAAGCCCACGACAGGATCGGGACAATGAGCAGTTCTTC	CASSLSPRQDRDNEQFF
TRBV7-2	TRBJ2-7	TRBD2	many	TGTGCCAGCAGCTTATCGGGGGGTTCCTACGAGCAGTACTTC	CASSLSGGSYEQYF
TRBV10-3	TRBJ2-7	NA	many	TGTGCCATCAGTGCTCTGGGGTCCGAGCAGTACTTC	CAISALGSEQYF
TRBV7-2	TRBJ2-3	TRBD2	many	TGTGCCAGCAGCGCGGGAGAGTTGAATACGCAGTATTTT	CASSAGELNTQYF
TRBV12-3/TRBV12-4	TRBJ1-2	NA	NA	TGTGCCAGCAGTTTCGGGCAGACTATCTATGGCTACACCTTC	CASSFGQTIYGYTF
TRBV15	TRBJ1-5	TRBD1	once	TGTGCCACCAGCAGAGATCTACGACAGGGTAATCAGCCCCAGCATTTT	CATSRDLRQGNQPQHF
TRBV7-2	TRBJ2-7	TRBD2	many	TGTGCCAGCAGCTTTACTGGGGGGGATCGCGAGCAGTACTTC	CASSFTGGDREQYF
TRBV2	TRBJ2-5	TRBD1	many	TGTGCCAGCAAGACGGACAGGGCCCGATCCCTTCCCCAGTACTTC	CASKTDRARSLPQYF
TRBV7-9	TRBJ2-3	NA	many	TGTGCCAGCAGCTTTCGGGGAGACAGCACAGATACGCAGTATTTT	CASSFRGDSTDTQYF
TRBV20-1	TRBJ1-2	TRBD1	many	TGCAGTGCTGAGGACAGGGGGTATGGCTACACCTTC	CSAEDRGYGYTF
TRBV20-1	TRBJ2-3	TRBD2	many	TGCAGTGCTAGAGAAGGGGGTAGCGGGGGGCAATACACAGATACGCAGTATTTT	CSAREGGSGGQYTDTQYF
TRBV5-1	TRBJ2-1	TRBD1	many	TGCGCCAGCAGGCCACCGGGACAGGGGGCGCATGAGCAGTTCTTC	CASRPPGQGAHEQFF
TRBV11-2	TRBJ2-3	TRBD1	many	TGTGCCAGCAGCTTAGATCATTCCGGGACAGGGGTCGGCACAGATACGCAGTATTTT	CASSLDHSGTGVGTDTQYF
TRBV20-1	TRBJ2-1	TRBD1	many	TGCAGTGCTACCTGGGACAGTCAGCAGTTCTTC	CSATWDSQQFF
TRBV5-1	TRBJ1-6	NA	many	TGCGCCAGCAGCTTGAATTCTGGGACCAATTCACCCCTCCACTTT	CASSLNSGTNSPLHF
TRBV12-3/TRBV12-4	TRBJ1-5	NA	NA	TGTGCCAGCAGTTTAGGGGTCGATTCCAATCAGCCCCAGCATTTT	CASSLGVDSNQPQHF
TRBV7-2	TRBJ2-3	TRBD1	many	TGTGCCAGCAGCTACAGGACAGGGGGCGGTTTTACCGATACGCAGTATTTT	CASSYRTGGGFTDTQYF
TRBV5-1	TRBJ1-1	NA	many	TGCGCCAGCAGCTTGGCCAAAGTTTCTGAAGCTTTCTTT	CASSLAKVSEAFF
TRBV28	TRBJ2-1	NA	many	TGTGCCAGCAGACCCCTCTCGGGGGAGGTCTACAATGAGCAGTTCTTC	CASRPLSGEVYNEQFF
TRBV28	TRBJ2-3	NA	many	TGTGCCAGCAGGGAAACGGGATATATGGCAGATACGCAGTATTTT	CASRETGYMADTQYF
TRBV7-2	TRBJ1-4	NA	NA	TGTGCCAGCAGCTTACCAGAAGAAAAACTGTTTTTT	CASSLPEEKLFF
TRBV29-1	TRBJ1-1	NA	NA	TGCAGCGTTGAGGGGCAGGCCCGGAGAGCTTTCTTT	CSVEGQARRAFF
TRBV15	TRBJ2-1	TRBD2	many	TGTGCCACCAGCAGAGCTAAAGGTAGCGGGGGGGTCGGCAATGAGCAGTTCTTC	CATSRAKGSGGVGNEQFF
TRBV7-2	TRBJ1-1	NA	many	TGTGCCAGCAGCTTAGGCCCCGAAACTGGGCGAAAAGCTTTCTTT	CASSLGPETGRKAFF
TRBV20-1	TRBJ2-7	NA	many	TGCAGTGCTAGCGGGGGGCACTTCTACGAGCAGTACTTC	CSASGGHFYEQYF